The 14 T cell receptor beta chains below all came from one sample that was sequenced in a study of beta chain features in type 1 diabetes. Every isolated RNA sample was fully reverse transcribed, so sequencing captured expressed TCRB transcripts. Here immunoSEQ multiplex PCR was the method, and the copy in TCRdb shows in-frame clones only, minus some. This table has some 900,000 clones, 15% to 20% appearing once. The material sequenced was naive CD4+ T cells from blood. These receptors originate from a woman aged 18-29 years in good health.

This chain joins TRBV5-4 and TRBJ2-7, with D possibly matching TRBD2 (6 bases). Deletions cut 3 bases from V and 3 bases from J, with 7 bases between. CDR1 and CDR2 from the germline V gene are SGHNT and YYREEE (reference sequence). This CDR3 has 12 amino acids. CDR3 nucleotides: TGTGCCAGCAGCTCGGGGGTCTACGAGCAGTACTTC. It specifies CASSSGVYEQYF.

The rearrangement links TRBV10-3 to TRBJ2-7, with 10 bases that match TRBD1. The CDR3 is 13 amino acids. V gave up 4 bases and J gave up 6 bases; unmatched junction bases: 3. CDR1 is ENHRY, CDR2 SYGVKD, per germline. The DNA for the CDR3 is TGTGCCATCAGTGGAGACAGGGGGCGCGAGCAGTACTTC. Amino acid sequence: CAISGDRGREQYF.

The CDR3 spells CASSRSRGINEQFF. Written as DNA, the CDR3 is TGTGCCAGCAGCAGAAGCCGAGGGATTAATGAGCAGTTCTTC. The gene calls are TRBV7-6 and TRBJ2-1, with D maybe TRBD2 (5 bases). This CDR3 spans 14 amino acids. Germline CDR1 SGHVS, CDR2 FNYEAQ. Trimming shortened V by 5 bases and J by 7 bases, and 15 bases separated the two germline ends.

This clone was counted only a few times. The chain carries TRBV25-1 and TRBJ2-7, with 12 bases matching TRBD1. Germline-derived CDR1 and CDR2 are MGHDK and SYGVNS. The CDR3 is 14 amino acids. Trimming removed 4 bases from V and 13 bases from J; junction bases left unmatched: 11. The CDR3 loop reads CASSGAGTGGVFYF. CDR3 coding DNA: TGTGCCAGCAGTGGGGCCGGGACAGGGGGCGTTTTTTACTTC.

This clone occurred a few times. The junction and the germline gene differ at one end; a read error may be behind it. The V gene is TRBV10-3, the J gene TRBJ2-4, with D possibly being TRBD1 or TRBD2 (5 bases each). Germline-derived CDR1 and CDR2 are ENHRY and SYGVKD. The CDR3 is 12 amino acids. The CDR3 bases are TGTGCCATCAGTGATGGCTGGGGGTTGCAGGACTTC. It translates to CAISDGWGLQDF.

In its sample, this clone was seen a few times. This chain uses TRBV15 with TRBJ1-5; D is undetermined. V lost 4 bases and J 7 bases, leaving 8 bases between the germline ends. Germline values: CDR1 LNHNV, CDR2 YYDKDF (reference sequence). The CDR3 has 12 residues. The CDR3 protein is CATSTTAQPQHF. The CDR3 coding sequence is TGTGCCACCAGCACAACAGCGCAGCCCCAGCATTTT.

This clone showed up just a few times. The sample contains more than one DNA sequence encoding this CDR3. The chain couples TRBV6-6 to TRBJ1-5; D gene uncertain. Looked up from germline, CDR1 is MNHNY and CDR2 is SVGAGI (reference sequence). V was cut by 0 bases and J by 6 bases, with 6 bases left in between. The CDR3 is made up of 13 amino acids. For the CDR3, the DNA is TGTGCCAGCAGTTACTCAAGAGGTCAGCCCCAGCATTTT. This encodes CASSYSRGQPQHF.

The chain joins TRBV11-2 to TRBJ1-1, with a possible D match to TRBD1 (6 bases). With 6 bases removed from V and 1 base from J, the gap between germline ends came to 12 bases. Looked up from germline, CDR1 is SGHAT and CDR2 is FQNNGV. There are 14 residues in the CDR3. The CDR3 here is CASRVGGKNTEAFF. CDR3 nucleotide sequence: TGTGCCAGCAGGGTGGGGGGCAAGAACACTGAAGCTTTCTTT.

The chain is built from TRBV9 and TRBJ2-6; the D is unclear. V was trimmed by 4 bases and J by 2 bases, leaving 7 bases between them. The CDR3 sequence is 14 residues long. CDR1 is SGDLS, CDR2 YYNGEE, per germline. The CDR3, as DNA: TGTGCCAGCAGCAAGGGCGCTGGGGCCAACGTCCTGACTTTC. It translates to CASSKGAGANVLTF.

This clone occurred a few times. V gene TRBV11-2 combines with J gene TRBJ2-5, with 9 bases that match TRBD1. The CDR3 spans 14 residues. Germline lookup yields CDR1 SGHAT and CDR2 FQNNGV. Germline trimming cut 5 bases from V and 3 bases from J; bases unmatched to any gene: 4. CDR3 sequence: CASSAWTGEETQYF. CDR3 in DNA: TGTGCCAGCAGCGCCTGGACAGGGGAAGAGACCCAGTACTTC.

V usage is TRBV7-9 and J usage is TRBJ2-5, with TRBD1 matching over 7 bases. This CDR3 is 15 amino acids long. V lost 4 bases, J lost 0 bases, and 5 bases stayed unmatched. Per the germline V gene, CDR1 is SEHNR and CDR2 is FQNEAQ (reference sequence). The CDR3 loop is CASSSQGLYQETQYF. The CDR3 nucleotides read TGTGCCAGCAGCTCACAGGGGCTTTACCAAGAGACCCAGTACTTC.

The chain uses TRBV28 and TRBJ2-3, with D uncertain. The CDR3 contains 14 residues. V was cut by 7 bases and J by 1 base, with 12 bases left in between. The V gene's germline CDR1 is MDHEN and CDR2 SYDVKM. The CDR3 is CASIDLIRTDTQYF. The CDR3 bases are TGTGCCAGCATCGACTTGATCCGCACAGATACGCAGTATTTT.

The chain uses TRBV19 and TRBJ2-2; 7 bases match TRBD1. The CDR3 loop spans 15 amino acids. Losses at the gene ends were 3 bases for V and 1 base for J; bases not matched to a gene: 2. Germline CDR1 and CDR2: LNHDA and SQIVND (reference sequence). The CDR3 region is CASSIRTGNTGELFF. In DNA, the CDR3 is TGTGCCAGTAGTATCAGGACAGGGAACACCGGGGAGCTGTTTTTT.

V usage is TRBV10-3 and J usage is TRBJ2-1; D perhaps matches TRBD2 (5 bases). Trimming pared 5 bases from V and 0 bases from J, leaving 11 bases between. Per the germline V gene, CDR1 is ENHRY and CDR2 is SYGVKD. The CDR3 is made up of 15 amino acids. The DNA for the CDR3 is TGTGCCATCAGTTTTGAGGGAAGCTCCTACAATGAGCAGTTCTTC. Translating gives CAISFEGSSYNEQFF.